The 20 T cell receptor beta chains below were found in one sample sequenced in a study of blood T cells in healthy people across ages. A second PCR, run for about 7 to 11 cycles, used a sample-barcoded 5' primer plus a J-beta primer mix. TCRdb redid the calling of the 5' RACE reads with MiXCR, one entry per CDR3 protein. The sample gives around 710,000 distinct CDR3 sequences, roughly 43% of which show up once; less than 25% is in the top ten. Material for sequencing was blood. Receptor source: a woman aged 55-70 years in good health.

The chain employs TRBV7-9 and TRBJ1-1, with a possible D match to TRBD1 (6 bases). Germline loops: CDR1 SEHNR, CDR2 FQNEAQ (reference sequence). Trimming cost V 3 bases and J 4 bases, with 9 bases left between them. The CDR3 is 13 amino acids. CDR3 sequence (DNA): TGTGCCAGCAGCTTTGAGGGGGGCACTGAAGCTTTCTTT. Protein product: CASSFEGGTEAFF.

This chain joins TRBV7-6 and TRBJ2-1, with TRBD2 identical over 13 bases. The V segment lost 4 bases and the J segment 7 bases; nucleotides outside the gene matches: 4. Germline CDR1 reads SGHVS; CDR2 reads FNYEAQ. This CDR3 spans 15 amino acids. The DNA for the CDR3 is TGTGCCAGCAGCTCACTAGCGGGAGGGCCAAATGAGCAGTTCTTC. Translation gives CASSSLAGGPNEQFF.

The genes are TRBV7-8 and TRBJ2-1; 13 nucleotides align to TRBD2. The germline CDR1 and CDR2 sequences are SGHVS and FQNEAQ. This CDR3 is built from 16 residues. V lost 4 bases and J lost 2; bases outside the gene matches: 2. This CDR3 is CASSWTSGSAYNEQFF. The CDR3 nucleotides are TGTGCCAGCAGCTGGACTAGCGGGAGCGCCTACAATGAGCAGTTCTTC.

This sequence joins TRBV20-1 and TRBJ2-5; tentatively, D is TRBD2 (5 bases). CDR3 length: 11 residues. The germline CDR1 and CDR2 sequences are DFQATT and SNEGSKA (reference sequence). The ends were cut back, 4 bases at V and 5 bases at J, with 8 bases in the middle. CDR3 nucleotides: TGCAGTGCTATTAAGCGGGAGACCCAGTACTTC. Its protein is CSAIKRETQYF.

The sample holds a few counts of this clonotype. CDR3 sequence reads: CASSDPGQRTYNEQFF. For the CDR3, the DNA is TGTGCCAGCTCGGACCCGGGACAGAGGACTTACAATGAGCAGTTCTTC. This rearrangement joins TRBV12-3 or TRBV12-4 to TRBJ2-1; TRBD1 matches 7 bases. Trimming cost V 8 bases and J 4 bases; bases outside gene matches: 14. The CDR3 runs to 16 residues.

This clonotype has more than one count but fewer than ten. V and J are TRBV3-1 and TRBJ2-5, with a possible D match to TRBD2 (6 bases). This CDR3 contains 17 residues. Trimming pared 3 bases from V and 1 base from J, leaving 18 bases between. Per germline, CDR1 LGHDT and CDR2 YNNKEL (reference sequence). The CDR3 loop reads CASSQRLGGDFQETQYF. CDR3 coding DNA: TGTGCCAGCAGCCAGCGTCTTGGCGGGGATTTCCAAGAGACCCAGTACTTC.

CDR3 nucleotides: TGTGCCAGCAGTTATGACAGGTCAGGCAATGAGCAGTTCTTC. This translates into CASSYDRSGNEQFF. This chain links TRBV6-2 or TRBV6-3 with TRBJ2-1, with D tentatively TRBD1 (6 bases). Germline V gene sequence: CDR1 MNHEY, CDR2 SVGEGT. Trimming cost V 3 bases and J 6 bases, with 12 bases left between them. The CDR3 is made up of 14 amino acids.

The gene calls are TRBV4-3 and TRBJ1-2; D is ambiguous. V lost 4 bases and J 1 base, leaving 13 bases between the germline ends. CDR3 length: 15 amino acids. The V gene's germline CDR1 is LGHNA and CDR2 YSLEER. The CDR3 spells CASSRYRAFNYGYTF. DNA for the CDR3: TGCGCCAGCAGCCGGTACCGGGCGTTTAACTATGGCTACACCTTC.

V usage is TRBV5-1 and J usage is TRBJ2-6; unclear D gene. V was trimmed by 4 bases and J by 0 bases, leaving 8 bases between them. Germline CDR1 and CDR2: SGHRS and YFSETQ. The CDR3 is 15 residues long. In nucleotides, the CDR3 is TGCGCCAGCAGCGTGGCGCCCTCTGGGGCCAACGTCCTGACTTTC. Translating gives CASSVAPSGANVLTF.

This clonotype occurred a few times. The chain combines TRBV14 with TRBJ2-2; the match to TRBD2 covers 8 bases. Germline V gene sequence: CDR1 SGHDN, CDR2 FVKESK. V gave up 3 bases and J gave up 0 bases; unmatched junction bases: 6. The CDR3 runs 17 residues. The chain's CDR3 is CASSHLAGTANTGELFF. CDR3 sequence (DNA): TGTGCCAGCAGCCATCTAGCGGGTACCGCGAACACCGGGGAGCTGTTTTTT.

This clonotype was seen ten or more times. The chain has TRBV6-2 or TRBV6-3 and TRBJ2-7, with a weak D call TRBD2 (5 bases). The V gene's germline CDR1 is MNHEY and CDR2 SVGEGT. Trimming took 0 bases from V and 2 from J, leaving 14 bases between them. The CDR3 is made up of 16 amino acids. Here the CDR3 DNA reads TGTGCCAGCAGTTACTCGATCGGCGGGCTAGCCTACGAGCAGTACTTC. Translating gives CASSYSIGGLAYEQYF.

As concerns this clonotype: A much larger clone differs from this one at a single base, so this may be a read error. This rearrangement joins TRBV27 to TRBJ2-6, with D hard to call. CDR1 is MNHEY and CDR2 is SMNVEV in the germline V gene (reference sequence). V was trimmed by 7 bases and J by 0 bases, leaving 4 bases between them. The CDR3 length is 13 residues. Here the CDR3 reads CASNPSGANVLTF. CDR3 DNA: TGTGCCAGCAATCCCTCTGGGGCCAACGTCCTGACTTTC.

V gene TRBV5-1 combines with J gene TRBJ1-4, with D hard to call. Germline V gene data show CDR1 as SGHRS and CDR2 as YFSETQ. The CDR3 sequence is 16 residues long. Trimming removed 5 bases at V and 0 bases at J, with 14 bases between. The CDR3 nucleotides read TGCGCCAGCAGGCTTCGGGTAGCCGCAACTAATGAAAAACTGTTTTTT. Amino acid sequence: CASRLRVAATNEKLFF.

A remark on this clonotype: A single base separates this from a much larger clone, so it may be a read error. This chain connects TRBV28 to TRBJ2-7; D possibly corresponds to TRBD2 (5 bases). The V end lost 6 bases, the J end lost 5 bases, and 11 bases lay between the germline ends. The CDR3 is made up of 12 amino acids. Germline CDR1 is MDHEN and CDR2 is SYDVKM. Written as DNA, the CDR3 is TGTGCCAGCAGCCTCAACGGGGACGAGCAGTACTTC. Its translation is CASSLNGDEQYF. The complete variable domain, with remaining parts taken from reference TRBV28 and TRBJ2-7, reads DVKVTQSSRYLVKRTGEKVFLECVQDMDHENMFWYRQDPGLGLRLIYFSYDVKMKEKGDIPEGYSVSREKKERFSLILESASTNQTSMYLCASSLNGDEQYFGPGTRLTVT.

The rearrangement joins TRBV27 to TRBJ2-3; 12 nucleotides match TRBD2. Germline CDR1 reads MNHEY; CDR2 reads SMNVEV (reference sequence). J gave up 8 bases and V 8 bases, and 14 bases lay outside the gene matches. The CDR3 consists of 16 residues. The CDR3 DNA is TGTGCCAGCTCTAACGCATGGACTAGCGGGACCCTTACGCAGTATTTT. Residues: CASSNAWTSGTLTQYF.

This clonotype was found a few times. The chain combines TRBV6-6 with TRBJ2-3, with 13 bases aligning to TRBD2. Germline V lookup: CDR1 MNHNY, CDR2 SVGAGI (reference sequence). The CDR3 runs 17 residues. J gave up 6 bases and V 2 bases, and 8 bases lay outside the gene matches. This CDR3 is CASSYPTGLAGEDTQYF. The CDR3 DNA follows: TGTGCCAGCAGTTACCCTACCGGACTAGCGGGGGAGGATACGCAGTATTTT.

Notes on this clonotype: This may stem from a read error, because a much larger clone lies one nucleotide away. The chain links TRBV10-3 to TRBJ2-7; D may match TRBD1 or TRBD2 (5 bases each). This CDR3 is 14 amino acids long. Germline V gives CDR1 ENHRY, CDR2 SYGVKD. CDR3 bases: TGTGCCATCAGTGAGTCGGAGGTTTGGGGCGAGCAGGACTTC. Its translation is CAISESEVWGEQDF.

The chain employs TRBV2 and TRBJ2-1; D is unresolved. The V gene lost 7 bases and the J gene lost 10 bases, with 11 bases spanning the gap. Germline V gene data show CDR1 as SNHLY and CDR2 as FYNNEI. The CDR3 runs to 11 residues. The CDR3 DNA follows: TGTGCCAGCACAGGCTCCTACGAGCAGTTCTTC. This sequence encodes CASTGSYEQFF.

This sequence joins TRBV5-6 and TRBJ1-5, with D possibly being TRBD1 (6 bases). V gave up 4 bases and J gave up 4 bases, with 9 bases separating them. This CDR3 is 13 amino acids long. The germline CDR1 and CDR2 sequences are SGHDT and YYEEEE. The CDR3 sequence: CASSTTGNQPQHF. CDR3 nucleotides: TGTGCCAGCAGCACTACAGGGAATCAGCCCCAGCATTTT.

This clonotype has just a few counts. The chain recombines TRBV13 with TRBJ2-3; TRBD1 matches at 9 bases. Trimming cost V 5 bases and J 3 bases; bases outside gene matches: 6. Germline values: CDR1 PRHDT, CDR2 FYEKMQ (reference sequence). The CDR3 covers 15 residues. DNA of the CDR3: TGTGCCAGCAGCCGAAGGGACAGGGCGACAGATACGCAGTATTTT. Its translation: CASSRRDRATDTQYF.